This T cell receptor beta chain was recorded in a study of esophageal squamous cell carcinoma under preoperative chemotherapy. From the PCR reads, TCRdb called clonotypes with MiXCR, one entry per CDR3 protein. The profile shows approximately 16,000 distinct CDR3 sequences, more than 45% of them singletons. Study-wide points: Tumor-infiltrating lymphocytes showed no significant post-chemotherapy TCR diversity increase, unlike peripheral T cells.

Time point indicated: before preoperative PTX-NDP chemotherapy. Germline CDR1 reads SGHVS; CDR2 reads FQNEAQ. Deletions cut 5 bases from V and 12 bases from J, with 13 bases between. This CDR3 contains 11 residues. This clonotype was detected a few times. Its antigen is still unknown. The J gene is TRBJ2-5, the V gene TRBV7-8; D unclear. This sample was obtained from a patient given preoperative chemotherapy. The sequence derives from a human donor with esophageal squamous cell carcinoma. The donor label of this sample is uncertain. CDR3 protein: CASSPSQRKYF. As DNA, the CDR3 is TGTGCCAGCAGCCCCTCCCAGAGGAAGTACTTC.